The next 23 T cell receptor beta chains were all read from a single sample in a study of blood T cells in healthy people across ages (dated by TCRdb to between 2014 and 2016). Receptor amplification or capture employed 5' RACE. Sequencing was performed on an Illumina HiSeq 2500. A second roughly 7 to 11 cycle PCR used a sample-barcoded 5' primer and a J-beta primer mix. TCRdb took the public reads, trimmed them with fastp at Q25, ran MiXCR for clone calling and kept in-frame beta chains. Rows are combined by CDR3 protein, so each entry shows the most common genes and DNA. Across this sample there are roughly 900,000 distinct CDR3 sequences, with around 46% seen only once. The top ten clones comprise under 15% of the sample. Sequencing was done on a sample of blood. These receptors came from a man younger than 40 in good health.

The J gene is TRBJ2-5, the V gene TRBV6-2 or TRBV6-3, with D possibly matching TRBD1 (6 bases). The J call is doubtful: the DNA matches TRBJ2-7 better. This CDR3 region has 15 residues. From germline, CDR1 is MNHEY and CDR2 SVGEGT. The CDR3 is CASRPTGGQRYEQYF. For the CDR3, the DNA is TGTGCCAGCAGGCCGACTGGGGGACAACGCTACGAGCAGTACTTC.

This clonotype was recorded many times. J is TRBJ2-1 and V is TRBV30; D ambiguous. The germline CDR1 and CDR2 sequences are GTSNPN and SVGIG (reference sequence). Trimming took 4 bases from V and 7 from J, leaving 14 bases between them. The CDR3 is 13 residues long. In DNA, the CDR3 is TGTGCCTGGAACCGTCCCCCCGCGAATGAGCAGTTCTTC. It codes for CAWNRPPANEQFF.

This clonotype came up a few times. The CDR3: CASSVQGLAGVKNIQYF. The DNA for the CDR3 is TGTGCCAGCAGCGTCCAGGGACTAGCGGGGGTCAAAAACATTCAGTACTTC. The rearrangement joins TRBV7-2 to TRBJ2-4; 14 positions agree with TRBD2. This CDR3 contains 17 residues. V was clipped by 5 bases and J by 3 bases; unmatched bases: 6. Germline V CDR1 and CDR2: SGHTA, FQGNSA.

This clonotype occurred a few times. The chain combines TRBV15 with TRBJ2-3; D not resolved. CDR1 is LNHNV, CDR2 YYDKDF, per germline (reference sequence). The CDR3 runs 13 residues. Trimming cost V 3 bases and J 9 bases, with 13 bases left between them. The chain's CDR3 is CATSREDMGTQYF. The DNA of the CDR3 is TGTGCCACCAGCAGGGAAGATATGGGGACGCAGTATTTT.

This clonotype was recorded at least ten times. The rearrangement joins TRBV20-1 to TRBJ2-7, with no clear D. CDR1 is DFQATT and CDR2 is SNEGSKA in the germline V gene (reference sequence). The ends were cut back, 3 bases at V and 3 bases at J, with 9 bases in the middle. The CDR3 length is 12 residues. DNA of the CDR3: TGCAGTGCTAGGGTGCCCAACTACGAGCAGTACTTC. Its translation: CSARVPNYEQYF.

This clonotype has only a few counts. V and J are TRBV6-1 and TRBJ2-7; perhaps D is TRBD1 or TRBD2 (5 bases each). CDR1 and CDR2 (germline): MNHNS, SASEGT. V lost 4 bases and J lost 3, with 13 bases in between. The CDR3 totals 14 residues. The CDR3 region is CASSGDGSFYEQYF. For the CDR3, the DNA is TGTGCCAGCAGTGGGGACGGATCGTTCTACGAGCAGTACTTC.

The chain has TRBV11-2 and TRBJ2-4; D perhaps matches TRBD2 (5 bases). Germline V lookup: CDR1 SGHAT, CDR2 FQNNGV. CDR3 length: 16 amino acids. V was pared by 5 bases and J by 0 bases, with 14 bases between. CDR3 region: CASSPVRTLAKNIQYF. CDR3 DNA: TGTGCCAGCAGCCCTGTCCGGACTCTAGCCAAAAACATTCAGTACTTC.

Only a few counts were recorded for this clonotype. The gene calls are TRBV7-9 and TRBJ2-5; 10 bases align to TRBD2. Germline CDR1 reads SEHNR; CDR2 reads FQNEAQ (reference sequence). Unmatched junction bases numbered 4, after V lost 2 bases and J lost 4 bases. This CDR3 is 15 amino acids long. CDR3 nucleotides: TGTGCCAGCAGCTTAACTAGCGGGGTCCTAGAGACCCAGTACTTC. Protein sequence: CASSLTSGVLETQYF.

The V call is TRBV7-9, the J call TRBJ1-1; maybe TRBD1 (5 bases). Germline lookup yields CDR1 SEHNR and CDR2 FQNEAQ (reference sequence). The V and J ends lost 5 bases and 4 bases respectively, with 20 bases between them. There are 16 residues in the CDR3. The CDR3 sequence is CASSPQRPGRGTEAFF. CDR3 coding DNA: TGTGCCAGCAGCCCACAGCGTCCAGGAAGGGGCACTGAAGCTTTCTTT.

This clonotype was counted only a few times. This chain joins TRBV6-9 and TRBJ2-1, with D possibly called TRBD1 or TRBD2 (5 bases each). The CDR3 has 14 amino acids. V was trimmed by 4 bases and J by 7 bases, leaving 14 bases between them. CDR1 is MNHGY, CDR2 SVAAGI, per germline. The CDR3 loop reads CASSFGTQENEQFF. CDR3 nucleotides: TGTGCCAGCAGTTTCGGGACCCAGGAAAATGAGCAGTTCTTC.

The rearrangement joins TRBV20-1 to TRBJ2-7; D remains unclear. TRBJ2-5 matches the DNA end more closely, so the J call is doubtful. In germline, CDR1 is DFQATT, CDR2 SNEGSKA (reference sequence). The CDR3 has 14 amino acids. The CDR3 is CSARPGVLGETQYF. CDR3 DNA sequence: TGCAGTGCTAGGCCGGGCGTTTTGGGAGAGACCCAGTACTTC.

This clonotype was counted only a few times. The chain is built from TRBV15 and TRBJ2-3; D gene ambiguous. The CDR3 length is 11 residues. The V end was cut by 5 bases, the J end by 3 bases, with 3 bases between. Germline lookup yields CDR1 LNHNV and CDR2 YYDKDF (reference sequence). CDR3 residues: CATSSTDTQYF. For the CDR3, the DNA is TGTGCCACCAGCTCGACAGATACGCAGTATTTT.

The CDR3 DNA is TGCGCCAGCAGCCAAGATTACGGAGCGGGAGATGGAGATACGCAGTATTTT. Translation gives CASSQDYGAGDGDTQYF. The chain recombines TRBV4-3 with TRBJ2-3; 8 nucleotides agree with TRBD2. Per germline, CDR1 LGHNA and CDR2 YSLEER. The CDR3 runs to 17 residues. The V and J ends lost 0 bases and 5 bases, in that order; junction bases with no gene match: 10.

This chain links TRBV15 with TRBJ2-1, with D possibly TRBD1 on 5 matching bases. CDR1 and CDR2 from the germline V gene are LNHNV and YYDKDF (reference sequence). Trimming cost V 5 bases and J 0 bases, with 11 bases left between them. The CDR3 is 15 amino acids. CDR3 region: CATSQGGSSYNEQFF. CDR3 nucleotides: TGTGCCACCAGCCAGGGTGGAAGCTCCTACAATGAGCAGTTCTTC.

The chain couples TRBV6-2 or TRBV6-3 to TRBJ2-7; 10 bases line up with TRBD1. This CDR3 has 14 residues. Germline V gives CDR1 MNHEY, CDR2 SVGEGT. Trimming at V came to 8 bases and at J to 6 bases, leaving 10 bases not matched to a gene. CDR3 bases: TGTGCCAGCGCTTTGCTCGGACAGGGGGGCGAGCAGTACTTC. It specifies CASALLGQGGEQYF.

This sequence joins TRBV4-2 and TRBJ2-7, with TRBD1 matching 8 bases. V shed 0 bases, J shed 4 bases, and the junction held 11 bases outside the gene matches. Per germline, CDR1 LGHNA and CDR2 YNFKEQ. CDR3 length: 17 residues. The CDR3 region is CASSQEVTRTGHYEQYF. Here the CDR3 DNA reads TGTGCCAGCAGCCAAGAGGTCACCAGGACAGGGCATTACGAGCAGTACTTC.

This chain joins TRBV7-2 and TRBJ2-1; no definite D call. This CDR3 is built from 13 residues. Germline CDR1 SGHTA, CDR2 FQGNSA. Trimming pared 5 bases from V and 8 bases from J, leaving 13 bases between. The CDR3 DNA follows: TGTGCCAGCAGCCCCACCCGTGGGGATGAGCAGTTCTTC. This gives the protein CASSPTRGDEQFF.

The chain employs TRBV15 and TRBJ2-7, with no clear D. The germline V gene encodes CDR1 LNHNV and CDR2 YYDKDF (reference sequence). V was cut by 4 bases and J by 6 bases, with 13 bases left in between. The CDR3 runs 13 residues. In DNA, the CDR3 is TGTGCCACCAGCAAAACTTGGCCGGGCGAGCAGTACTTC. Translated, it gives CATSKTWPGEQYF.

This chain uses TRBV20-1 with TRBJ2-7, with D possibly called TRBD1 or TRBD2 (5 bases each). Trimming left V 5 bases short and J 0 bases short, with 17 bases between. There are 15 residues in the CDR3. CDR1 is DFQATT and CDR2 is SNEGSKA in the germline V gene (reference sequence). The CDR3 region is CSAWDANTSSYEQYF. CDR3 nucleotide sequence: TGCAGTGCTTGGGACGCAAATACCAGCTCCTACGAGCAGTACTTC.

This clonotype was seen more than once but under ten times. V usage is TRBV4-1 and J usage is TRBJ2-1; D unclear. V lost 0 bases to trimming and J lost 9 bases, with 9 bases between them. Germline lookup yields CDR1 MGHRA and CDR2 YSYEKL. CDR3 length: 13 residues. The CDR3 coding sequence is TGCGCCAGCAGCCAAGATACTATTGGTGAGCAGTTCTTC. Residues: CASSQDTIGEQFF.

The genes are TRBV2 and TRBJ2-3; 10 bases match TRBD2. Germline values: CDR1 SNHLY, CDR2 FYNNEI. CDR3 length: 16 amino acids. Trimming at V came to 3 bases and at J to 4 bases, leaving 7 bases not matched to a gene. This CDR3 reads CASSDDLAGVPDTQYF. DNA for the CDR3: TGTGCCAGCAGTGATGATCTAGCGGGGGTCCCAGATACGCAGTATTTT.

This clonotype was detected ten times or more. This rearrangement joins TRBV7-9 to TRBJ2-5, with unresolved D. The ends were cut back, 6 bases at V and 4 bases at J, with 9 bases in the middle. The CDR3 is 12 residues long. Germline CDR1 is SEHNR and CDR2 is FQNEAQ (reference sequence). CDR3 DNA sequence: TGTGCCAGCAGTTTGGTGGTAGAGACCCAGTACTTC. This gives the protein CASSLVVETQYF. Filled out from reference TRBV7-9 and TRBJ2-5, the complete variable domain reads DTGVSQNPRHKITKRGQNVTFRCDPISEHNRLYWYRQTLGQGPEFLTYFQNEAQLEKSRLLSDRFSAERPKGSFSTLEIQRTEQGDSAMYLCASSLVVETQYFGPGTRLLVL.

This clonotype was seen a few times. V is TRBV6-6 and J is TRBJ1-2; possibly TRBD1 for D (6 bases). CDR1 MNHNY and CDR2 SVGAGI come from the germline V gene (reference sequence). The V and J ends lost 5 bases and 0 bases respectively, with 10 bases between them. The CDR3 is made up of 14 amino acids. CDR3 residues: CASSPGATNYGYTF. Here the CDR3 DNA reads TGTGCCAGCAGTCCAGGGGCTACTAACTATGGCTACACCTTC.